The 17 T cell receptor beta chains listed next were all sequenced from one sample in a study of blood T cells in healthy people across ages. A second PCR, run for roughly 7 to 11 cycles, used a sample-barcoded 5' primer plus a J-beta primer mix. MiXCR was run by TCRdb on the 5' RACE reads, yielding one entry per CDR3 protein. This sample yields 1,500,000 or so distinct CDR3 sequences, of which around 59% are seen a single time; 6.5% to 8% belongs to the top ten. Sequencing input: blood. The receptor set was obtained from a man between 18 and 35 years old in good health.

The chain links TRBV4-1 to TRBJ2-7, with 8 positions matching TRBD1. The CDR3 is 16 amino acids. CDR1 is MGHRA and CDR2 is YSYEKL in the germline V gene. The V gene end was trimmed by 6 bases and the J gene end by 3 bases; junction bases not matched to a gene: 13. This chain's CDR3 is CASSPFSGGESYEQYF. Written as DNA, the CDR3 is TGCGCCAGCAGTCCCTTTTCAGGGGGCGAAAGCTACGAGCAGTACTTC.

The CDR3 nucleotides are TGTGCCATCCGGAAGGGGGGTATCGGCACAGATACGCAGTATTTT. This encodes CAIRKGGIGTDTQYF. The chain has TRBV10-3 and TRBJ2-3; D is perhaps TRBD1 or TRBD2 (6 bases each). The V and J ends lost 8 bases and 1 base respectively, with 16 bases between them. The CDR3 runs 15 residues. Germline CDR1 and CDR2: ENHRY and SYGVKD.

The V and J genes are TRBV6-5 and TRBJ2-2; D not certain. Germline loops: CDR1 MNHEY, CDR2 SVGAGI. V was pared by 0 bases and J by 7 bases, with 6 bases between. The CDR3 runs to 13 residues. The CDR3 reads CASSYSTRGELFF. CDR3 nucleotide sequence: TGTGCCAGCAGTTACTCGACACGCGGGGAGCTGTTTTTT.

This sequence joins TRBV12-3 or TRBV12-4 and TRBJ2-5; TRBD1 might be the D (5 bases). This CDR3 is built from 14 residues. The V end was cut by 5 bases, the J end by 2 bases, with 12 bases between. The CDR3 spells CASSTGHGQETQYF. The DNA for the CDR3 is TGTGCCAGCAGTACCGGACATGGTCAAGAGACCCAGTACTTC.

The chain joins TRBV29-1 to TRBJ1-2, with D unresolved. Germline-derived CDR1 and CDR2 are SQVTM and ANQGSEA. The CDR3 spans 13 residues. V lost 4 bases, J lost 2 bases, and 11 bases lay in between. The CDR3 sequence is CSVVGRLNYGYTF. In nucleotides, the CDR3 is TGCAGCGTTGTTGGCAGGCTAAACTATGGCTACACCTTC.

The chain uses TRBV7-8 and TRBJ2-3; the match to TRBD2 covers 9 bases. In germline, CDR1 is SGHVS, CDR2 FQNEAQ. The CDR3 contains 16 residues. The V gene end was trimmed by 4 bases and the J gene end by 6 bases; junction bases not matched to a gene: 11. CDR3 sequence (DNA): TGTGCCAGCAGCTCCCTCCTAGCGGGGAGGCCCGATACGCAGTATTTT. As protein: CASSSLLAGRPDTQYF.

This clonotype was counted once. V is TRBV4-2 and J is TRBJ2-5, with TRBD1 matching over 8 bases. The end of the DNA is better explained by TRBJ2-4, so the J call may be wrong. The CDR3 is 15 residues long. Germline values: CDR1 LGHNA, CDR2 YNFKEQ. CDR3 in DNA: TGTGCCAGCAGCCCGAATCAGGGGGCGGGCAACATTCAGTACTTC. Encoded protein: CASSPNQGAGNIQYF.

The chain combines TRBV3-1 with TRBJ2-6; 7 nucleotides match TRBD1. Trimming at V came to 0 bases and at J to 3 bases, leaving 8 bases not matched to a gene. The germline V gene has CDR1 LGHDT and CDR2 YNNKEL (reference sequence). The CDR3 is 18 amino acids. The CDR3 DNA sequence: TGTGCCAGCAGCCAAGACCTGACAGGGCCTAGTGGGGCCAACGTCCTGACTTTC. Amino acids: CASSQDLTGPSGANVLTF.

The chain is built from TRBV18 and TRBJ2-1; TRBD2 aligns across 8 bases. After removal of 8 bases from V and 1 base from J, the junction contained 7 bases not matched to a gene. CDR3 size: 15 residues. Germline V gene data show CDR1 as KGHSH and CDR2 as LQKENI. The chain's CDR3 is CASSPAGGSYNEQFF. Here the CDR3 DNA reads TGTGCCAGCAGCCCTGCGGGGGGATCCTACAATGAGCAGTTCTTC.

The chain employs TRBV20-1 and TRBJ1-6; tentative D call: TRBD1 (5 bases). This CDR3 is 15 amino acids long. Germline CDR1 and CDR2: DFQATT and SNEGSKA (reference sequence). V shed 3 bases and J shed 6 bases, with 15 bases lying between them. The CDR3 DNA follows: TGCAGTGCTAGTATAGCGGGACTCCTTAATTCACCCCTCCACTTT. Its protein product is CSASIAGLLNSPLHF.

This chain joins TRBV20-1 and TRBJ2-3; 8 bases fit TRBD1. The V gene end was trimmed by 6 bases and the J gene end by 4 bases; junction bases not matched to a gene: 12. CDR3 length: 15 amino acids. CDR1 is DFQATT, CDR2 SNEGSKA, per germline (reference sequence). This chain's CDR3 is CSAETGTGFPDTQYF. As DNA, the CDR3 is TGCAGTGCGGAAACCGGGACAGGTTTTCCAGATACGCAGTATTTT.

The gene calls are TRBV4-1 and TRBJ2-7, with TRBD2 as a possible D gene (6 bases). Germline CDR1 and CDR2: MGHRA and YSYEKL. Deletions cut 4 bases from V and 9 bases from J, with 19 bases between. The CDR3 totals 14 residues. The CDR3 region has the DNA TGCGCCAGCAGCCGGGGACTTTTTTGGGATGGGCAGTACTTC. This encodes CASSRGLFWDGQYF.

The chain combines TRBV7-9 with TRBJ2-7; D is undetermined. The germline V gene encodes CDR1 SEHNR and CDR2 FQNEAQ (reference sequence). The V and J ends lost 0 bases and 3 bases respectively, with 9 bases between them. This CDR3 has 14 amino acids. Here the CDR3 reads CASSLAQTGYEQYF. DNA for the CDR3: TGTGCCAGCAGCTTAGCACAGACGGGCTACGAGCAGTACTTC.

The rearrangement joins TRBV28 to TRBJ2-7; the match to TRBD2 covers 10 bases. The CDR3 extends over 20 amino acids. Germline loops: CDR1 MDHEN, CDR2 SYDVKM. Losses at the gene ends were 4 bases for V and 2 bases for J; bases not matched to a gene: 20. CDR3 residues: CASSSFASGSPILLTYEQYF. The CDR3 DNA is TGTGCCAGCAGTTCCTTCGCTAGCGGGAGTCCCATACTATTAACCTACGAGCAGTACTTC. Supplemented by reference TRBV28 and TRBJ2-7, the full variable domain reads DVKVTQSSRYLVKRTGEKVFLECVQDMDHENMFWYRQDPGLGLRLIYFSYDVKMKEKGDIPEGYSVSREKKERFSLILESASTNQTSMYLCASSSFASGSPILLTYEQYFGPGTRLTVT.

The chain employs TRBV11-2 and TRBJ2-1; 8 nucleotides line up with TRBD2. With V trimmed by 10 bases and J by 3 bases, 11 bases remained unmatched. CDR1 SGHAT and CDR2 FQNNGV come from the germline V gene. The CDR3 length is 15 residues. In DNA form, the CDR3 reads TGTGCCACCAGAGCGGGAGATAGTGTCTACAATGAGCAGTTCTTC. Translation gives CATRAGDSVYNEQFF.

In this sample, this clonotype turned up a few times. This CDR3 reads CASSYEVEGAWYGYTF. The DNA of the CDR3 is TGTGCCAGCAGTTACGAGGTGGAGGGGGCATGGTATGGCTACACCTTC. This chain connects TRBV6-6 to TRBJ1-2; 7 nucleotides match TRBD1. Germline loops: CDR1 MNHNY, CDR2 SVGAGI (reference sequence). V was clipped by 2 bases and J by 5 bases; unmatched bases: 11. CDR3 size: 16 residues.

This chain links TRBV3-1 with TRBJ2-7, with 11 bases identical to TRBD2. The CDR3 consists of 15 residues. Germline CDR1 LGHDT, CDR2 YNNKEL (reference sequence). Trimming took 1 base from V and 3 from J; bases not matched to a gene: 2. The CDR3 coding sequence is TGTGCCAGCAGCCAAGGACTAGCGGGATTCTACGAGCAGTACTTC. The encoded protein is CASSQGLAGFYEQYF.